This passage covers 26 T cell receptor beta chains from one sample sequenced in a study of T cells in tuberculosis. Assay used: immunoSEQ multiplex PCR; TCRdb lists only in-frame clones, some missing. The data show 45,000 or so clones, about 95% seen once. The sequenced sample was PBMCs. These receptors were collected from a donor aged 10-35 years with latent tuberculosis or without tuberculosis infection.

This chain uses TRBV19 with TRBJ2-7, with 7 bases fitting TRBD2. The length of the CDR3 is 15 residues. Looked up from germline, CDR1 is LNHDA and CDR2 is SQIVND (reference sequence). Trimming cost V 3 bases and J 1 base; bases outside gene matches: 6. In nucleotides, the CDR3 is TGTGCCAGTAGTATGGGTAGCGGGTCTTCCTACGAGCAGTACTTC. Translating it yields CASSMGSGSSYEQYF. Combining the CDR3 with reference TRBV19 and TRBJ2-7 gives the whole variable domain DGGITQSPKYLFRKEGQNVTLSCEQNLNHDAMYWYRQDPGQGLRLIYYSQIVNDFQKGDIAEGYSVSREKKESFPLTVTSAQKNPTAFYLCASSMGSGSSYEQYFGPGTRLTVT.

CDR3 in DNA: TGTGCCACCAGCACCCGACAGACCTACGAGCAGTACTTC. It specifies CATSTRQTYEQYF. The rearrangement uses TRBV15 and TRBJ2-7; D possibly corresponds to TRBD1 (5 bases). Germline loops: CDR1 LNHNV, CDR2 YYDKDF (reference sequence). V dropped 4 bases and J dropped 2 bases, with 9 bases sitting between them. The CDR3 runs 13 residues.

The chain has TRBV10-3 and TRBJ2-1; TRBD1 aligns across 12 bases. The CDR3 is 13 amino acids. With 6 bases clipped from V and 9 bases from J, the junction kept 3 bases outside the gene matches. Per the germline V gene, CDR1 is ENHRY and CDR2 is SYGVKD. The CDR3 here is CAISTGQGAEQFF. The CDR3 DNA is TGTGCCATCAGCACGGGACAGGGGGCTGAGCAGTTCTTC.

The J gene is TRBJ1-5, the V gene TRBV25-1, with D perhaps TRBD1 (6 bases). V shed 4 bases and J shed 6 bases, with 19 bases lying between them. CDR1 and CDR2 (germline): MGHDK, SYGVNS. CDR3 length: 16 amino acids. CDR3 nucleotides: TGTGCCAGCAGTGGAGCCAAATCAGGGGAGGGTCAGCCCCAGCATTTT. This translates into CASSGAKSGEGQPQHF.

The rearrangement joins TRBV5-1 to TRBJ1-2; perhaps TRBD1 as D (5 bases). Between the trimmed V and J ends, which lost 0 bases and 5 bases, there was a span of 8 bases. Germline-derived CDR1 and CDR2 are SGHRS and YFSETQ. This CDR3 has 13 amino acids. The CDR3 here is CASSLVRGYGYTF. As DNA, the CDR3 is TGCGCCAGCAGCTTGGTAAGGGGTTATGGCTACACCTTC.

The chain uses TRBV19 and TRBJ2-2; a weak D match, TRBD2 (6 bases). Germline V gives CDR1 LNHDA, CDR2 SQIVND (reference sequence). Trimming pared 5 bases from V and 7 bases from J, leaving 11 bases between. The CDR3 spans 13 residues. The CDR3 reads CASSPGSFGELFF. The CDR3 DNA is TGTGCCAGTAGTCCCGGGAGCTTCGGGGAGCTGTTTTTT. Complete variable domain (other parts from reference TRBV19 and TRBJ2-2): DGGITQSPKYLFRKEGQNVTLSCEQNLNHDAMYWYRQDPGQGLRLIYYSQIVNDFQKGDIAEGYSVSREKKESFPLTVTSAQKNPTAFYLCASSPGSFGELFFGEGSRLTVL.

V gene TRBV5-8 combines with J gene TRBJ2-2; 10 bases align to TRBD2. The CDR3 has 16 amino acids. Per the germline V gene, CDR1 is SGHTS and CDR2 is YDEGEE. J lost 4 bases, V lost 0 bases, and 3 bases had no gene match. CDR3 DNA: TGTGCCAGCAGCTTGGCACTAGCGGGACCCACCGGGGAGCTGTTTTTT. It translates to CASSLALAGPTGELFF.

The V gene is TRBV7-2, the J gene TRBJ2-3, with D maybe TRBD1 (6 bases). The length of the CDR3 is 13 residues. The V gene's germline CDR1 is SGHTA and CDR2 FQGNSA. The V end lost 6 bases, the J end lost 5 bases, and 12 bases lay between the germline ends. The CDR3 DNA follows: TGTGCCAGCAGGAGGGGGATGGGAGATACGCAGTATTTT. Protein: CASRRGMGDTQYF. Based on the CDR3 plus reference TRBV7-2 and TRBJ2-3, the full variable domain is GAGVSQSPSNKVTEKGKDVELRCDPISGHTALYWYRQSLGQGLEFLIYFQGNSAPDKSGLPSDRFSAERTGGSVSTLTIQRTQQEDSAVYLCASRRGMGDTQYFGPGTRLTVL.

V usage is TRBV7-9 and J usage is TRBJ2-1, with 10 nucleotides matching TRBD2. In germline, CDR1 is SEHNR, CDR2 FQNEAQ (reference sequence). The CDR3 is made up of 14 amino acids. With V trimmed by 4 bases and J by 9 bases, 6 bases remained unmatched. The CDR3 nucleotides read TGTGCCAGCAGCTACCCGGGACTAGCGACTGAGCAGTTCTTC. This codes for CASSYPGLATEQFF.

V and J are TRBV5-8 and TRBJ2-2, with D unclear. The CDR3 contains 16 residues. Germline CDR1 is SGHTS and CDR2 is YDEGEE. The germline V and J ends were trimmed by 3 bases and 8 bases, with 20 bases remaining between them. The CDR3 loop is CASSYPPKAKGGELFF. The CDR3 DNA sequence: TGTGCCAGCAGCTATCCCCCGAAAGCGAAAGGAGGGGAGCTGTTTTTT.

CDR3: CASSADRYYGYTF. For the CDR3, the DNA is TGTGCCAGCAGTGCCGACAGGTACTATGGCTACACCTTC. The chain has TRBV6-1 and TRBJ1-2; a weak D match, TRBD1 (6 bases). Germline CDR1 reads MNHNS; CDR2 reads SASEGT. The ends were cut back, 4 bases at V and 3 bases at J, with 9 bases in the middle. The CDR3 loop spans 13 amino acids.

This rearrangement joins TRBV6-1 to TRBJ1-5; TRBD1 might be the D (6 bases). This CDR3 is 13 amino acids long. Trimming cost V 5 bases and J 4 bases, with 9 bases left between them. CDR1 and CDR2 from the germline V gene are MNHNS and SASEGT. The CDR3 spells CASSITGNQPQHF. CDR3 nucleotides: TGTGCCAGCAGTATCACAGGGAATCAGCCCCAGCATTTT.

J is TRBJ2-7 and V is TRBV11-2, with D possibly matching TRBD2 (5 bases). Trimming removed 5 bases at V and 4 bases at J, with 9 bases between. This CDR3 region has 12 residues. Germline-derived CDR1 and CDR2 are SGHAT and FQNNGV. The CDR3 sequence is CASSPPGYEQYF. The CDR3 DNA is TGTGCCAGCAGCCCACCGGGGTACGAGCAGTACTTC.

J is TRBJ2-7 and V is TRBV27, with 8 bases matching TRBD2. Unmatched junction bases numbered 3, after V lost 5 bases and J lost 3 bases. The CDR3 spans 13 residues. CDR1 is MNHEY, CDR2 SMNVEV, per germline (reference sequence). This CDR3 reads CASSIGRVYEQYF. CDR3 nucleotide sequence: TGTGCCAGCAGTATCGGGAGGGTCTACGAGCAGTACTTC.

This clone was seen just once. The chain uses TRBV10-1 and TRBJ2-7, with a weak D call TRBD1 (5 bases). Germline values: CDR1 WNHNN, CDR2 SYGVQD (reference sequence). The CDR3 extends over 13 amino acids. Trimming took 2 bases from V and 1 from J, leaving 6 bases between them. The CDR3 coding sequence is TGCGCCAGCAGTGAGGGACAATCCTACGAGCAGTACTTC. Translation: CASSEGQSYEQYF.

The chain combines TRBV27 with TRBJ2-5; 10 nucleotides agree with TRBD1. The CDR3 runs 15 residues. Germline V gene data show CDR1 as MNHEY and CDR2 as SMNVEV (reference sequence). J was trimmed by 9 bases and V by 5 bases; bases with no gene match: 12. CDR3 DNA sequence: TGTGCCAGCAGTCACCCGGGACAGGGGATCGAGGCCCAGTACTTC. It codes for CASSHPGQGIEAQYF.

This clone was recorded once. This chain links TRBV27 with TRBJ1-3; a possible D gene is TRBD1 (5 bases). V lost 3 bases, J lost 4 bases, and 10 bases lay in between. Germline V gene data show CDR1 as MNHEY and CDR2 as SMNVEV (reference sequence). This CDR3 is 14 amino acids long. CDR3 amino acids: CASSFRGLGNTIYF. For the CDR3, the DNA is TGTGCCAGCAGTTTTCGGGGGTTAGGAAACACCATATATTTT.

This chain uses TRBV7-6 with TRBJ1-5; D gene ambiguous. V was shortened by 2 bases and J by 3 bases, with 5 bases between the two germline ends. The CDR3 consists of 13 residues. Germline V gives CDR1 SGHVS, CDR2 FNYEAQ. The DNA for the CDR3 is TGTGCCAGCAGCTTAAGCGACAATCAGCCCCAGCATTTT. Its protein product is CASSLSDNQPQHF.

This clone was observed once. The chain employs TRBV7-2 and TRBJ1-1; perhaps TRBD1 as D (5 bases). Trimming pared 5 bases from V and 5 bases from J, leaving 24 bases between. This CDR3 is built from 17 residues. Germline CDR1 reads SGHTA; CDR2 reads FQGNSA. The CDR3 nucleotides read TGTGCCAGCAGCCCCGGGTGGGGCAGGGTGGGTGGAACTGAAGCTTTCTTT. It specifies CASSPGWGRVGGTEAFF.

V and J are TRBV27 and TRBJ2-1, with TRBD2 matching 7 bases. The length of the CDR3 is 15 residues. V shed 2 bases, J shed 9 bases, and the junction held 10 bases outside the gene matches. CDR1 and CDR2 (germline): MNHEY, SMNVEV (reference sequence). Here the CDR3 DNA reads TGTGCCAGCAGTTTACTCGCGGGGGTATTAGGTGAGCAGTTCTTC. Amino acids: CASSLLAGVLGEQFF.

CDR3 in DNA: TGCGCCAGCAGCTCCCGATACGAAATACAGGGGAACACTGAAGCTTTCTTT. It yields the protein CASSSRYEIQGNTEAFF. This chain links TRBV5-1 with TRBJ1-1; TRBD1 is a possible D gene (6 bases). V shed 3 bases and J shed 1 base, with 19 bases lying between them. This CDR3 spans 17 amino acids. Germline lookup yields CDR1 SGHRS and CDR2 YFSETQ.

This clone was detected only a few times. The chain uses TRBV7-9 and TRBJ2-7; possibly TRBD2 for D (5 bases). There are 13 residues in the CDR3. Trimming shortened V by 6 bases and J by 0 bases, and 9 bases separated the two germline ends. Per germline, CDR1 SEHNR and CDR2 FQNEAQ (reference sequence). The CDR3 here is CASRDSSSYEQYF. CDR3 DNA: TGTGCCAGCAGGGACTCGAGCTCCTACGAGCAGTACTTC.

The chain combines TRBV7-7 with TRBJ2-3; 7 bases match TRBD1. V lost 3 bases and J lost 3; bases outside the gene matches: 3. The germline V gene has CDR1 SSHAT and CDR2 FNYEAQ (reference sequence). The CDR3 loop spans 14 amino acids. The CDR3 reads CASSLGQRTDTQYF. DNA for the CDR3: TGTGCCAGCAGCTTGGGACAGAGAACAGATACGCAGTATTTT.

The chain is built from TRBV10-3 and TRBJ2-7; possible D gene TRBD2, 5 bases. V was pared by 3 bases and J by 1 base, with 10 bases between. CDR3 length: 14 amino acids. Germline V gene data show CDR1 as ENHRY and CDR2 as SYGVKD. This CDR3 is CAISDSGGSYEQYF. The CDR3 DNA reads as TGTGCCATCAGTGACAGCGGAGGATCCTACGAGCAGTACTTC.

CDR3 in amino acids: CAWTRGANEKLFF. CDR3 coding DNA: TGTGCCTGGACCAGGGGAGCTAATGAAAAACTGTTTTTT. The chain carries TRBV30 and TRBJ1-4; TRBD1 might be the D (6 bases). This CDR3 contains 13 residues. The germline V and J ends were trimmed by 4 bases and 3 bases, with 9 bases remaining between them. Germline V CDR1 and CDR2: GTSNPN, SVGIG (reference sequence). Looking up the rest from reference TRBV30 and TRBJ1-4 gives the full variable domain: SQTIHQWPATLVQPVGSPLSLECTVEGTSNPNLYWYRQAAGRGLQLLFYSVGIGQISSEVPQNLSASRPQDRQFILSSKKLLLSDSGFYLCAWTRGANEKLFFGSGTQLSVL.

The chain has TRBV9 and TRBJ1-1; 7 positions match TRBD1. The junction had 8 bases not matched to a gene; V was cut back by 3 bases and J by 6 bases. The length of the CDR3 is 14 residues. CDR1 is SGDLS and CDR2 is YYNGEE in the germline V gene. The CDR3 region is CASSALDREAEAFF. The DNA for the CDR3 is TGTGCCAGCAGCGCCCTTGACAGGGAGGCTGAAGCTTTCTTT.